This record looks at one TCR beta chain sequence and its context. No antigen is known for it. A much larger clone is a single base away; this may be a read error. The CDR3 ends on some other residue instead of the conserved phenylalanine or tryptophan, so this is likely a read error. These data originate in a study of post-analysis software for immune sequencing data. General study findings and limits: The study found TRBV5-6, TRBV5-1 and TRBV20-1 among a handful of TRBV segments more frequent in patients than controls.

Germline V gene data show CDR1 as MGHRA and CDR2 as YSYEKL. The CDR3 sequence is 14 residues long. The V end was cut by 2 bases, the J end by 6 bases, with 11 bases between. Prepared libraries of TCR beta cDNA carried unique molecular identifiers. TCRdb passed the PCR reads through MiXCR, listing each CDR3 protein once. This table has about 180,000 distinct CDR3 sequences, 30% appearing once. The source material was blood. V is TRBV4-1 and J is TRBJ2-1; TRBD2 is a possible D gene (5 bases). The sequence came from a girl aged 5-17 years with multiple sclerosis. The CDR3 nucleotides read TGCGCCAGCAGCCAACCGCGACGGGGCAATGAGCAGTTCGTC. Translated, it gives CASSQPRRGNEQFV.